This record covers a single T cell receptor beta chain. This entry comes from a study of T-cell reconstitution after alpha-beta-depleted transplantation in children. From germline, CDR1 is DFQATT and CDR2 SNEGSKA (reference sequence). This CDR3 has 13 amino acids. The germline V and J ends were trimmed by 6 bases and 6 bases, with 14 bases remaining between them. A library of TCRbeta sequences, prepared with unique molecular identifiers, was generated. TCRdb used MiXCR to reprocess the PCR reads, holding one entry per CDR3 protein. The sample records about 420,000 distinct CDR3 sequences, about 11% being singletons.

The clonotype originates from a human donor who donated a stem cell graft to a child with acute myeloid leukemia. This sequence joins TRBV20-1 and TRBJ1-4; D may be TRBD1 (5 bases). The sample was PBMCs from the stem cell graft donor, taken from the stem cell graft. As DNA, the CDR3 is TGCAGTGCCAAGGAGGGGACTTATGAAAAACTGTTTTTT. Protein sequence: CSAKEGTYEKLFF.